Each of the 7 T cell receptor beta chains below was sequenced from the same sample in a study of spatial heterogeneity in lung cancer. In TCRdb, the 5' RACE reads were re-called with MiXCR into one record per CDR3 protein. The repertoire includes roughly 48,000 distinct CDR3 sequences, about 5.8% of them detected once, and around 10% sits in the top ten. Specified time point: sample taken at primary tumor resection. Sequencing of whole RNA from tumor, nontumor lung or frozen PBMC involved no sorting. This specimen was PBMCs, taken at surgery. These receptors came from a male donor with early-stage non-small cell lung cancer.

The table lists this clonotype with many counts. The V call is TRBV11-2, the J call TRBJ2-2; no clear D. V lost 0 bases and J lost 7, with 9 bases in between. Germline V gives CDR1 SGHAT, CDR2 FQNNGV. There are 14 residues in the CDR3. The CDR3 coding sequence is TGTGCCAGCAGCTTAGAGGTCGCTTACGGGGAGCTGTTTTTT. Protein: CASSLEVAYGELFF.

This clonotype was recorded at least ten times. The genes are TRBV12-3 or TRBV12-4 and TRBJ2-7, with TRBD2 matching 10 bases. CDR3 size: 18 residues. Trimming at V came to 4 bases and at J to 0 bases, leaving 12 bases not matched to a gene. CDR3 sequence: CASSSTAGGPWSSYEQYF. Here the CDR3 DNA reads TGTGCCAGCAGTTCGACAGCGGGAGGGCCCTGGAGCTCCTACGAGCAGTACTTC.

This clonotype appeared many times. The chain recombines TRBV7-3 with TRBJ2-2, with D unresolved. V was trimmed by 5 bases and J by 0 bases, leaving 7 bases between them. The germline gives CDR1 SGHTA, CDR2 FQGTGA. CDR3 length: 14 residues. In DNA form, the CDR3 reads TGTGCCAGCAGCCCCCGGTCGAACACCGGGGAGCTGTTTTTT. This encodes CASSPRSNTGELFF.

This clonotype has more than one count but fewer than ten. J is TRBJ1-1 and V is TRBV20-1; D unresolved. CDR3 length equals 12 residues. V lost 1 base and J 6 bases, leaving 9 bases between the germline ends. The V gene's germline CDR1 is DFQATT and CDR2 SNEGSKA (reference sequence). CDR3 DNA: TGCAGTGCTAGAGGTGGGGTCGCTGAAGCTTTCTTT. It yields the protein CSARGGVAEAFF.

This clonotype was seen many times. The chain uses TRBV4-3 and TRBJ2-7; D is possibly TRBD1 (5 bases). The ends were cut back, 6 bases at V and 0 bases at J, with 12 bases in the middle. CDR3 length: 14 amino acids. Per the germline V gene, CDR1 is LGHNA and CDR2 is YSLEER. This CDR3 reads CASSLDSLSYEQYF. The CDR3 DNA follows: TGCGCCAGCAGTTTAGACAGCCTCTCCTACGAGCAGTACTTC.

In its sample, this clonotype was seen many times. The chain carries TRBV15 and TRBJ2-4; D may correspond to TRBD1 or TRBD2 (5 bases each). Germline CDR1 is LNHNV and CDR2 is YYDKDF (reference sequence). The CDR3 is made up of 14 amino acids. Trimming cost V 8 bases and J 3 bases, with 14 bases left between them. This CDR3 is CATGAQRIKNIQYF. CDR3 nucleotides: TGTGCCACCGGGGCCCAGCGGATCAAAAACATTCAGTACTTC.

This clonotype was picked up many times. CDR3 region: CASSQGRGGGETEAFF. The DNA of the CDR3 is TGTGCCAGCAGCCAAGGGCGAGGGGGAGGTGAGACTGAAGCTTTCTTT. The J gene is TRBJ1-1, the V gene TRBV3-1, with D perhaps matching TRBD1 (6 bases). The ends were cut back, 1 base at V and 5 bases at J, with 17 bases in the middle. The CDR3 is 16 residues long. The V gene's germline CDR1 is LGHDT and CDR2 YNNKEL (reference sequence).